Each of the 28 T cell receptor beta chains below was sequenced from the same sample in a study of blood T cell repertoires in COVID-19. Assay: immunoSEQ multiplex PCR; the TCRdb copy retains only in-frame clones and omits some. The sample has fewer than 400,000 clones; around 84% are singletons. The sequencing input was peripheral blood. These receptors were collected from a young woman with acute or convalescent COVID-19.

J is TRBJ2-7 and V is TRBV5-1, with a possible D match to TRBD1 (5 bases). The CDR3 is 13 residues long. V dropped 4 bases and J dropped 5 bases, with 13 bases sitting between them. Germline V gene sequence: CDR1 SGHRS, CDR2 YFSETQ. Written as DNA, the CDR3 is TGCGCCAGCAGCAATCAGGGTTCCAACGAGCAGTACTTC. Protein product: CASSNQGSNEQYF.

The chain joins TRBV5-6 to TRBJ1-6; maybe TRBD1 (5 bases). CDR3 length: 15 amino acids. Germline CDR1 is SGHDT and CDR2 is YYEEEE. Trimming took 4 bases from V and 4 from J, leaving 12 bases between them. The DNA of the CDR3 is TGTGCCAGCAGCGGGGGAGGGAATTATAATTCACCCCTCCACTTT. Encoded protein: CASSGGGNYNSPLHF.

This chain connects TRBV3-1 (or the pseudogene TRBV3-2) to TRBJ1-1, with D unclear. CDR3 length: 12 residues. Germline CDR1 LGHDT, CDR2 YNNKEL (reference sequence). Trimming cost V 6 bases and J 2 bases, with 7 bases left between them. CDR3 sequence (DNA): TGTGCCAGCAGTCCAGAAAACACTGAAGCTTTCTTT. It yields the protein CASSPENTEAFF.

CDR3 sequence reads: CATRAREGTDTQYF. The CDR3, as DNA: TGTGCCACCAGGGCCCGCGAGGGAACAGATACGCAGTATTTT. The V gene is TRBV24-1, the J gene TRBJ2-3, with D possibly TRBD2 on 5 matching bases. With 7 bases removed from V and 3 bases from J, the gap between germline ends came to 13 bases. The CDR3 has 14 amino acids. Germline assignment: CDR1 KGHDR and CDR2 SFDVKD.

The rearrangement links TRBV2 to TRBJ1-4; 7 bases agree with TRBD1. Germline V gene lookup returns CDR1 SNHLY and CDR2 FYNNEI. The CDR3 totals 14 residues. Trimming took 10 bases from V and 6 from J; bases not matched to a gene: 11. The CDR3 sequence is CATLLLQGHEKLFF. The DNA for the CDR3 is TGTGCCACCCTCCTTTTACAGGGGCATGAAAAACTGTTTTTT.

This clone was seen only once. V and J are TRBV11-2 and TRBJ1-3; no firm D call. The germline gives CDR1 SGHAT, CDR2 FQNNGV. V dropped 0 bases and J dropped 2 bases, with 8 bases sitting between them. This CDR3 has 15 amino acids. The CDR3 spells CASSLDRVAGNTIYF. CDR3 DNA: TGTGCCAGCAGCTTAGATCGGGTGGCTGGAAACACCATATATTTT.

As DNA, the CDR3 is TGTGCCAGCAGCACCTCGCGGGACCCCTACAATGAGCAGTTCTTC. Translated, it gives CASSTSRDPYNEQFF. The chain combines TRBV11-3 with TRBJ2-1, with a possible D match to TRBD2 (6 bases). The CDR3 is 15 residues long. The germline CDR1 and CDR2 sequences are SGHNT and YENEEA. V was trimmed by 5 bases and J by 2 bases, leaving 13 bases between them.

The chain couples TRBV6-5 to TRBJ1-2, with 7 bases fitting TRBD1. CDR1 is MNHEY, CDR2 SVGAGI, per germline. With 2 bases clipped from V and 6 bases from J, the junction kept 12 bases outside the gene matches. CDR3 length: 16 residues. CDR3 loop: CASSYLETGGTDGYTF. The CDR3 region has the DNA TGTGCCAGCAGTTACCTAGAGACAGGCGGGACAGATGGCTACACCTTC.

The CDR3 here is CASSVGGEQYF. The CDR3, as DNA: TGTGCCAGCAGCGTAGGGGGCGAGCAGTACTTC. The chain is built from TRBV2 and TRBJ2-7, with D possibly matching TRBD1 (6 bases). CDR3 length equals 11 residues. Trimming took 6 bases from V and 6 from J, leaving 9 bases between them. Germline CDR1 is SNHLY and CDR2 is FYNNEI.

The chain links TRBV7-9 to TRBJ1-3, with D possibly being TRBD1 (6 bases). The germline gives CDR1 SEHNR, CDR2 FQNEAQ (reference sequence). The V end was cut by 5 bases, the J end by 8 bases, with 16 bases between. The CDR3 runs 14 residues. CDR3 protein: CASSRSTGPDTIYF. The CDR3 coding sequence is TGTGCCAGCAGCCGAAGTACAGGGCCAGACACCATATATTTT.

The chain joins TRBV28 to TRBJ2-3, with 9 positions matching TRBD2. The length of the CDR3 is 15 residues. Trimming at V came to 6 bases and at J to 3 bases, leaving 7 bases not matched to a gene. Germline assignment: CDR1 MDHEN and CDR2 SYDVKM. The CDR3 spells CASRGLAKGTDTQYF. For the CDR3, the DNA is TGTGCCAGCAGGGGACTAGCCAAGGGTACAGATACGCAGTATTTT. The variable domain in full, completed from reference TRBV28 and TRBJ2-3, reads DVKVTQSSRYLVKRTGEKVFLECVQDMDHENMFWYRQDPGLGLRLIYFSYDVKMKEKGDIPEGYSVSREKKERFSLILESASTNQTSMYLCASRGLAKGTDTQYFGPGTRLTVL.

The V gene is TRBV29-1, the J gene TRBJ2-3; D is unresolved. CDR3 size: 14 residues. Germline CDR1 reads SQVTM; CDR2 reads ANQGSEA. V lost 6 bases and J lost 4, with 17 bases in between. In nucleotides, the CDR3 is TGCAGCGTCGAACGCCCTACGTCCGCAGATACGCAGTATTTT. Amino acid sequence: CSVERPTSADTQYF.

The V and J genes are TRBV4-1 and TRBJ1-3, with 7 bases lining up with TRBD1. J was trimmed by 3 bases and V by 1 base; bases with no gene match: 9. Germline lookup yields CDR1 MGHRA and CDR2 YSYEKL. The CDR3 consists of 17 residues. The DNA for the CDR3 is TGCGCCAGCAGCCAAGTCGCGACAGGGCGTAATGGAAACACCATATATTTT. It encodes CASSQVATGRNGNTIYF.

J is TRBJ1-2 and V is TRBV27, with 7 bases that match TRBD1. The V gene's germline CDR1 is MNHEY and CDR2 SMNVEV (reference sequence). The J segment lost 7 bases and the V segment lost 5 bases, leaving 10 bases of the junction unmatched. There are 14 residues in the CDR3. In DNA form, the CDR3 reads TGTGCCAGCAGTGCTCCGGGACAGCGTACTGGCTACACCTTC. It is translated as CASSAPGQRTGYTF.

The chain joins TRBV7-3 to TRBJ2-5; 8 positions match TRBD2. Per germline, CDR1 SGHTA and CDR2 FQGTGA. CDR3 length: 18 residues. J was trimmed by 2 bases and V by 2 bases; bases with no gene match: 13. The DNA for the CDR3 is TGTGCCAGCAGCTTAGGTTACGGGGGGGACACCGAACAAGAGACCCAGTACTTC. This translates into CASSLGYGGDTEQETQYF.

The rearrangement links TRBV2 to TRBJ2-1; weak D call: TRBD1 (5 bases). The CDR3 totals 13 residues. The germline gives CDR1 SNHLY, CDR2 FYNNEI. Trimming shortened V by 3 bases and J by 9 bases, and 12 bases separated the two germline ends. The CDR3 is CASSEMGLGEQFF. The CDR3 coding sequence is TGTGCCAGCAGTGAGATGGGGCTGGGTGAGCAGTTCTTC.

This chain connects TRBV20-1 to TRBJ2-7; the D gene is possibly TRBD2 (6 bases). Trimming took off 4 bases at V and 4 bases at J, with 8 bases between the two ends. This CDR3 has 11 residues. Per the germline V gene, CDR1 is DFQATT and CDR2 is SNEGSKA (reference sequence). The CDR3, as DNA: TGCAGTGCTACCGCGGGATACGAGCAGTACTTC. Protein sequence: CSATAGYEQYF.

The V gene is TRBV6-1, the J gene TRBJ1-1; D is perhaps TRBD1 (6 bases). In germline, CDR1 is MNHNS, CDR2 SASEGT. CDR3 size: 15 residues. The V gene lost 0 bases and the J gene lost 5 bases, with 13 bases spanning the gap. This CDR3 reads CASSEADRQATEAFF. For the CDR3, the DNA is TGTGCCAGCAGTGAAGCCGATCGACAGGCGACTGAAGCTTTCTTT.

The chain links TRBV5-4 to TRBJ2-6, with D hard to call. CDR1 SGHNT and CDR2 YYREEE come from the germline V gene (reference sequence). V lost 6 bases and J lost 5, with 3 bases in between. CDR3 length: 11 amino acids. The CDR3 coding sequence is TGTGCCAGCACTTGGGCCAACGTCCTGACTTTC. This encodes CASTWANVLTF.

This clone was observed once. This rearrangement joins TRBV10-2 to TRBJ2-1; 8 nucleotides align to TRBD2. J lost 1 base, V lost 6 bases, and 2 bases had no gene match. The germline V gene has CDR1 WSHSY and CDR2 SAAADI. The CDR3 has 14 residues. The chain's CDR3 is CASRSGRSYNEQFF. DNA of the CDR3: TGCGCCAGCAGGAGCGGGAGATCCTACAATGAGCAGTTCTTC.

The V gene is TRBV9, the J gene TRBJ2-2; 10 positions agree with TRBD1. V lost 4 bases to trimming and J lost 6 bases; unmatched junction nucleotides: 6. Germline values: CDR1 SGDLS, CDR2 YYNGEE. The CDR3 is 15 amino acids. The CDR3 DNA is TGTGCCAGCAGCCCGACGGACAGGGGGGCCGGGGAGCTGTTTTTT. Its protein product is CASSPTDRGAGELFF.

This clone occurred once. The sample has other DNA sequences that encode this CDR3 too. V is TRBV5-1 and J is TRBJ1-2; TRBD1 is a possible D gene (5 bases). V lost 0 bases and J lost 6, with 6 bases in between. There are 12 residues in the CDR3. CDR1 and CDR2 from the germline V gene are SGHRS and YFSETQ. CDR3: CASSLEGDGYTF. CDR3 coding DNA: TGCGCCAGCAGCTTGGAAGGGGATGGCTACACCTTC.

A note on this clone: Other DNA sequences in the sample encode the same CDR3. The chain has TRBV3-1 (or the pseudogene TRBV3-2) and TRBJ2-7; no firm D call. Trimming shortened V by 0 bases and J by 2 bases, and 2 bases separated the two germline ends. Germline values: CDR1 LGHDT, CDR2 YNNKEL (reference sequence). The CDR3 is 12 residues long. This CDR3 reads CASSQDTYEQYF. CDR3 bases: TGTGCCAGCAGCCAAGACACCTACGAGCAGTACTTC.

The chain recombines TRBV7-3 with TRBJ2-3, with TRBD1 matching over 8 bases. CDR1 is SGHTA, CDR2 FQGTGA, per germline. The length of the CDR3 is 17 residues. J gave up 7 bases and V 5 bases, and 17 bases lay outside the gene matches. Here the CDR3 reads CASSPAGQGIRSYTQYF. The CDR3 DNA follows: TGTGCCAGCAGCCCCGCAGGACAGGGAATAAGGTCATATACGCAGTATTTT.

The chain's CDR3 is CASSHHNSTGFNEKLFF. DNA of the CDR3: TGCGCCAGCAGCCACCACAACTCTACAGGGTTTAATGAAAAACTGTTTTTT. The genes are TRBV5-1 and TRBJ1-4, with D possibly being TRBD1 (6 bases). The V gene's germline CDR1 is SGHRS and CDR2 YFSETQ. The ends were cut back, 4 bases at V and 4 bases at J, with 20 bases in the middle. The CDR3 length is 17 residues.

V and J are TRBV6-5 and TRBJ1-2, with D possibly TRBD1 on 5 matching bases. V lost 8 bases to trimming and J lost 3 bases, with 13 bases between them. Per the germline V gene, CDR1 is MNHEY and CDR2 is SVGAGI. The CDR3 loop spans 13 amino acids. The CDR3, as DNA: TGTGCCAGCGTGGGGGGGGTATACTATGGCTACACCTTC. It translates to CASVGGVYYGYTF.

The chain is built from TRBV15 and TRBJ2-5; perhaps TRBD1 as D (8 bases). CDR1 is LNHNV and CDR2 is YYDKDF in the germline V gene (reference sequence). Trimming left V 5 bases short and J 4 bases short, with 14 bases between. The length of the CDR3 is 14 residues. DNA for the CDR3: TGTGCCACCAGCTACCACAGGGGGGGAGAGACCCAGTACTTC. It translates to CATSYHRGGETQYF.

V and J are TRBV9 and TRBJ2-2, with TRBD2 identical over 9 bases. V was pared by 2 bases and J by 2 bases, with 10 bases of the junction left unmatched. The CDR3 consists of 18 residues. Germline V gene data show CDR1 as SGDLS and CDR2 as YYNGEE. The CDR3 protein is CASSVRGSGGPNTGELFF. The CDR3, as DNA: TGTGCCAGCAGCGTCCGGGGCAGCGGGGGGCCCAACACCGGGGAGCTGTTTTTT.